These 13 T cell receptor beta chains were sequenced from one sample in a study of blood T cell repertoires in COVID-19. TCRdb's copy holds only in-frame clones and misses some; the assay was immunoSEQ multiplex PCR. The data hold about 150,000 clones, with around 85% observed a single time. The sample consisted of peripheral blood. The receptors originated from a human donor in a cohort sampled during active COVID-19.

For the CDR3, the DNA is TGTGCCAGCAGTTTATCTCCAGGGTGGGGCTACGAGCAGTACTTC. It is translated as CASSLSPGWGYEQYF. The chain employs TRBV28 and TRBJ2-7, with a tentative D call TRBD1 (5 bases). The CDR3 extends over 15 amino acids. Trimming shortened V by 1 base and J by 3 bases, and 13 bases separated the two germline ends. Per germline, CDR1 MDHEN and CDR2 SYDVKM. The full variable domain, its missing parts supplied by reference TRBV28 and TRBJ2-7, is DVKVTQSSRYLVKRTGEKVFLECVQDMDHENMFWYRQDPGLGLRLIYFSYDVKMKEKGDIPEGYSVSREKKERFSLILESASTNQTSMYLCASSLSPGWGYEQYFGPGTRLTVT.

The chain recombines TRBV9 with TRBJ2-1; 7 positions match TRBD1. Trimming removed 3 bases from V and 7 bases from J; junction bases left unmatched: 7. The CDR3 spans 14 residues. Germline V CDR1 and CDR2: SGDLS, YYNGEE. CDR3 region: CASSAGTVLNEQFF. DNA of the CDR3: TGTGCCAGCAGCGCGGGGACAGTCCTGAATGAGCAGTTCTTC.

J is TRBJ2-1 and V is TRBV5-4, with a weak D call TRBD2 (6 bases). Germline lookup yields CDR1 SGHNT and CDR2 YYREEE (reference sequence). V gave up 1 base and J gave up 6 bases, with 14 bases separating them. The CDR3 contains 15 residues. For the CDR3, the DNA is TGTGCCAGCAGCTTGACAGCTAGCGCATTCAATGAGCAGTTCTTC. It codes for CASSLTASAFNEQFF.

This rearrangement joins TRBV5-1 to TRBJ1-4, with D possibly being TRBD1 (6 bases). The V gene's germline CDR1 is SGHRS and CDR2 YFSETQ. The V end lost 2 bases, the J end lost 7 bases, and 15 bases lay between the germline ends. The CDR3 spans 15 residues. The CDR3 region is CASSFRGGRFEKLFF. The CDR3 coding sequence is TGCGCCAGCAGCTTCCGGGGGGGGCGCTTTGAAAAACTGTTTTTT.

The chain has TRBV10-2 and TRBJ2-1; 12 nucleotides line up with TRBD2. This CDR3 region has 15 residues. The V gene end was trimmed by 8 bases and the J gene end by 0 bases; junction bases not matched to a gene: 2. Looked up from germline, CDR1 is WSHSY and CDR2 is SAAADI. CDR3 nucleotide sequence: TGCGCCAGCGTGACTAGCGGGGGCTCCTACAATGAGCAGTTCTTC. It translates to CASVTSGGSYNEQFF.

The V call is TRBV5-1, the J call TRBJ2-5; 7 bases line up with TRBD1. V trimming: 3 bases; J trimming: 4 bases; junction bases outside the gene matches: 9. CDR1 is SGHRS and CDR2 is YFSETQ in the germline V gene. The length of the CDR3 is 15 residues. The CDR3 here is CASSSRQGSGETQYF. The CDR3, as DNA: TGCGCCAGCAGCTCGCGACAGGGTTCGGGAGAGACCCAGTACTTC.

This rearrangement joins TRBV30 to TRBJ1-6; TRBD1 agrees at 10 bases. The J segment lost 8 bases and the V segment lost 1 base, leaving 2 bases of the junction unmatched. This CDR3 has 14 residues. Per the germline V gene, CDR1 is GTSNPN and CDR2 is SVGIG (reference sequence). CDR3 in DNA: TGTGCCTGGAGTGGGGACAGGGGATATTCACCCCTCCACTTT. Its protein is CAWSGDRGYSPLHF.

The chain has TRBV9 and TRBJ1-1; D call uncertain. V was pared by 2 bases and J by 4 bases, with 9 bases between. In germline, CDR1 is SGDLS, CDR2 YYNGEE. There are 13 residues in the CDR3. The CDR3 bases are TGTGCCAGCAGCGTGGGAGGGCGCACTGAAGCTTTCTTT. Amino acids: CASSVGGRTEAFF.

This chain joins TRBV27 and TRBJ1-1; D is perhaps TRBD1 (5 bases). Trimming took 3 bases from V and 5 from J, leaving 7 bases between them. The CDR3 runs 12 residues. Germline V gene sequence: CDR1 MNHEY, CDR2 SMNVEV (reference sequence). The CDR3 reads CASSFRGTEAFF. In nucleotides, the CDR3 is TGTGCCAGCAGTTTCCGGGGGACTGAAGCTTTCTTT.

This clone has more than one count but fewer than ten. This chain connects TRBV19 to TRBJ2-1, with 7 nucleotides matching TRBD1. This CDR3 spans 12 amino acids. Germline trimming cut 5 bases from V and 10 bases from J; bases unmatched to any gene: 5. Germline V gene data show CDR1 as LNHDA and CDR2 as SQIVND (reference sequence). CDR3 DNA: TGTGCCAGTAGTCAACAGGGGTCGGAGCAGTTCTTC. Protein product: CASSQQGSEQFF.

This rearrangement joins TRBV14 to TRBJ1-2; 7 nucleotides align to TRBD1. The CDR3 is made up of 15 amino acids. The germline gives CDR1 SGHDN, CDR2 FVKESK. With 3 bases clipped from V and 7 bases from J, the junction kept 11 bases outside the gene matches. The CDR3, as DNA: TGTGCCAGCAGCCAGCGACAGGGATGGGATGGTGGCTACACCTTC. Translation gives CASSQRQGWDGGYTF.

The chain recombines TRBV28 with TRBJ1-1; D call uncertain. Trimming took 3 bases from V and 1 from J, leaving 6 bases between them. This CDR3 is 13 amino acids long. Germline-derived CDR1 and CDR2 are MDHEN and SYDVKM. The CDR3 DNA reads TGTGCCAGCAGTTTCGGTGGGAACACTGAAGCTTTCTTT. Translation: CASSFGGNTEAFF.

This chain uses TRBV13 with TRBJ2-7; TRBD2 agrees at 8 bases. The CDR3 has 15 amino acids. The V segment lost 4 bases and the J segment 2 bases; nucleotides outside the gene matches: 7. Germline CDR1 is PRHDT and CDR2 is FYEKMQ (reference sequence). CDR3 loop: CASSSRSGAPYEQYF. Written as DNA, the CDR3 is TGTGCCAGCAGCTCCCGTAGCGGGGCCCCCTACGAGCAGTACTTC.